This TCR beta chain was sequenced in a study of identical twins. TCRdb reprocessed the 5' RACE reads with MiXCR, giving one entry per CDR3 protein. This table has 700,000 to 950,000 distinct CDR3 sequences, 9% to 15% appearing once. Study outcomes and limitations: One should note that invariant MAIT and iNKT cells could partly confound zero-insertion analyses. Compared with models, monozygotic twins showed more out-of-frame TCR alpha sharing.

As regards this clonotype: Its cognate antigen is unknown.

The J segment lost 3 bases and the V segment lost 8 bases, leaving 12 bases of the junction unmatched. The germline CDR1 and CDR2 sequences are SQVTM and ANQGSEA. The CDR3 totals 15 residues. Separately, the same data were catalogued under a study of yellow fever vaccine responses in identical twins.

The sequence came from a woman in her late teens or twenties in good health. The sample was PBMCs. V is TRBV29-1 and J is TRBJ2-3; the match to TRBD1 covers 9 bases. The CDR3 coding sequence is TGCAGCTCCCAAAGAGGACAGGGGTCGACAGATACGCAGTATTTT. Its translation: CSSQRGQGSTDTQYF.